This T cell receptor (beta chain) was identified during a study of monozygotic twins with inflammatory bowel disease. Findings and caveats of the study: Support was absent for any single strong signal or clonotype linked to IBD.

The germline gives CDR1 MGHDK, CDR2 SYGVNS. The CDR3 extends over 11 amino acids. With respect to this clonotype: The target antigen is unknown.

Whole-blood total RNA was extracted without T cell sorting. From its re-call of the 5' RACE reads, TCRdb lists each CDR3 protein once, without DNA. The sample data list 300,000 to 400,000 distinct CDR3 sequences. V is TRBV25-1 and J is TRBJ2-2. Sequenced sample: blood. This TCR was sampled from a human donor with ulcerative colitis or Crohn's disease, or a healthy co-twin of an affected twin (not recorded which). This CDR3 reads CASSGAGELFF. Complete variable domain (other parts from reference TRBV25-1 and TRBJ2-2): EADIYQTPRYLVIGTGKKITLECSQTMGHDKMYWYQQDPGMELHLIHYSYGVNSTEKGDLSSESTVSRIRTEHFPLTLESARPSHTSQYLCASSGAGELFFGEGSRLTVL.